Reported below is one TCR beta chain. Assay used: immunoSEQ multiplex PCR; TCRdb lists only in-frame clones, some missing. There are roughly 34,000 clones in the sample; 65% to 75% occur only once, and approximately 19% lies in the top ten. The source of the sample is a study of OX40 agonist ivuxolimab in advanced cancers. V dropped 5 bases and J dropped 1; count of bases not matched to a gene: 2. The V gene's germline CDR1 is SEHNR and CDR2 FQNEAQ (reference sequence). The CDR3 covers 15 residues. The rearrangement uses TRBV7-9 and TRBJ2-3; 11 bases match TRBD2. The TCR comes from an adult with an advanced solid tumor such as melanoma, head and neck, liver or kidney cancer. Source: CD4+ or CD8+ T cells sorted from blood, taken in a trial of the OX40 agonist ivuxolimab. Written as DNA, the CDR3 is TGTGCCAGCAGCCGGACTAGCGGGCGCACAGATACGCAGTATTTT. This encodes CASSRTSGRTDTQYF.